The subject of this entry is one T cell receptor (beta chain). Antigen: not known. Trimming at V came to 0 bases and at J to 3 bases, leaving 5 bases not matched to a gene. From germline, CDR1 is MGHRA and CDR2 YSYEKL. CDR3 size: 16 residues. The data were obtained in a study of cytotoxic CD8 clonotypes in ibrutinib-treated CLL. Study-wide points: Public clonotypes, an uncommon group, contracted or remained stable on treatment. A difference in sampling times existed between sustained-remission and progressing patients.

Profiling relied on immunoSEQ multiplex PCR, and the TCRdb table lists in-frame clones only, not all of them. The sample includes approximately 170,000 clones, roughly 84% of them seen just once. Sequencing was performed on PBMCs, taken at disease progression, from a patient treated with ibrutinib. The genes are TRBV4-1 and TRBJ2-7; the match to TRBD2 covers 10 bases. The receptor's source is a human donor with chronic lymphocytic leukemia. The CDR3 region has the DNA TGCGCCAGCAGCCAAGATGGACTAGCGGAGTACTACGAGCAGTACTTC. This sequence encodes CASSQDGLAEYYEQYF.